Listed below are T cell receptor beta chains from one sample, sequenced in a study of chemoradiotherapy in HPV16-positive cancers. The protocol was immunoSEQ multiplex PCR, while the TCRdb copy is restricted to in-frame clones and leaves out a portion. Among about 1,000 clones listed, more than 80% were seen once. Sequencing was performed on tumor tissue, taken from a patient who underwent chemoradiotherapy. The receptors derive from a human donor with HPV-associated anogenital cancer. CDR3s include the opening cysteine and the closing phenylalanine or tryptophan. The D gene is left open where the match is weak. Expanded clones get a size class; other rows say once, few or many, or leave the size out.

d_gene | j_gene | abundance | v_gene | CDR3nt | CDR3aa
NA | TRBJ2-6 | NA | TRBV30 | TGTGCCTGGAGTAGGGGGATTGGTAACTCTGGGGCCAACGTCCTGACTTTC | CAWSRGIGNSGANVLTF
TRBD2 | TRBJ2-2 | NA | TRBV18 | TGTGCCAGCTCACGGACTAGCGGTAACACCGGGGAGCTGTTTTTT | CASSRTSGNTGELFF
TRBD1 | TRBJ2-5 | NA | TRBV7-9 | TGTGCCGCCCTTACAGGGGCCCAAGAGACCCAGTACTTC | CAALTGAQETQYF
TRBD1 | TRBJ2-7 | NA | TRBV9 | TGTGCCAGCAGCTACTCCGGGACAGGGATGGACGAGCAGTACTTC | CASSYSGTGMDEQYF
NA | TRBJ2-5 | once | TRBV18 | TGTGCCAGCTCAGCGCCATTGGAGACCCAGTACTTC | CASSAPLETQYF
TRBD1 | TRBJ1-4 | NA | TRBV19 | TGTGCCAGTATGGGGACAGCAACTAATGAAAAACTGTTTTTT | CASMGTATNEKLFF
NA | TRBJ2-1 | NA | TRBV6-5 | TGTGCCAGCAGTTACAGGGGGGATGAGCAGTTCTTC | CASSYRGDEQFF
NA | TRBJ1-5 | once | TRBV19 | TGTGCCAGTAGTATGTTGCCAGGGCGGAATCAGCCCCAGCATTTT | CASSMLPGRNQPQHF
NA | TRBJ1-1 | NA | TRBV5-1 | TGCGCCAGCAGCCCGACAGAGTTGAACACTGAAGCTTTCTTT | CASSPTELNTEAFF
NA | TRBJ2-5 | NA | TRBV5-4 | TGTGCCAGCAGTTTACCGACAGGGCTGAGGGGGGGAGAGACCCAGTACTTC | CASSLPTGLRGGETQYF
TRBD1 | TRBJ2-7 | NA | TRBV5-4 | TGTGCCAGCAGGAAAGACAGGGCGAGCTCCTACGAGCAGTACTTC | CASRKDRASSYEQYF
TRBD2 | TRBJ2-2 | few | TRBV9 | TGTGCCAGCAGCGTAGAAGTGAGGGCTAGCGGGAGGACCGGGGAGCTGTTTTTT | CASSVEVRASGRTGELFF
TRBD2 | TRBJ2-1 | NA | TRBV5-1 | TGCGCCAGCAACCCCTCTAGCGGGGGGCCACACAATGAGCAGTTCTTC | CASNPSSGGPHNEQFF
TRBD1 | TRBJ1-5 | NA | TRBV2 | TGTGCCAGCAGTGGGGGACAGACTGACTATCAGCCCCAGCATTTT | CASSGGQTDYQPQHF
NA | TRBJ2-4 | NA | TRBV18 | TGTGCCAGCTCACCAAGGGGGGCCGAGGGAAACATTCAGTACTTC | CASSPRGAEGNIQYF
NA | TRBJ1-2 | NA | TRBV7-2 | TGTGCCACCGCAACAACTAACTATGGCTACACCTTC | CATATTNYGYTF
TRBD2 | TRBJ2-7 | NA | TRBV19 | TGTGCCAGTAGCCGACCGGGACTAGCGGGAGACTACGAGCAGTACTTC | CASSRPGLAGDYEQYF
TRBD1 | TRBJ2-7 | NA | TRBV18 | TGTGCCAGCTCACCAAGGACAGGGGACTACGAGCAGTACTTC | CASSPRTGDYEQYF
NA | TRBJ2-7 | NA | TRBV25-1 | TGTGCCAGCAGTGAGCGTGGGACCGCCTACGAGCAGTACTTC | CASSERGTAYEQYF
NA | TRBJ2-1 | NA | TRBV5-1 | TGCGCCAGCAGCTTGGGGGGAGCGGACTTGAATGAGCAGTTCTTC | CASSLGGADLNEQFF
NA | TRBJ2-1 | NA | TRBV7-9 | TGTGCCAGCAGCTTGGTGCCGGCGTCTAACAATGAGCAGTTCTTC | CASSLVPASNNEQFF
NA | TRBJ2-7 | NA | TRBV7-9 | TGTGCCAGCAGCTTGGAAAGGGGCGGGCACGAGCAGTACTTC | CASSLERGGHEQYF
NA | TRBJ1-1 | NA | TRBV6-6 | TGTGCCAGCAGTGTAGGACAGATCACTGAAGCTTTCTTT | CASSVGQITEAFF
TRBD2 | TRBJ2-7 | NA | TRBV5-5 | TGTGCCAGCAGGCGATCCACCGGGACTAGCGGGAGGGCCGCCTACGAGCAGTACTTC | CASRRSTGTSGRAAYEQYF
TRBD2 | TRBJ2-3 | NA | TRBV6-5 | TGTGCCAGCAGTGGGGCTAGCGGGGGGACAGATACGCAGTATTTT | CASSGASGGTDTQYF
NA | TRBJ2-5 | once | TRBV5-1 | TGCGCCAGCAGCACCATCCCCGGGACGGACCAAGAGACCCAGTACTTC | CASSTIPGTDQETQYF
NA | TRBJ1-2 | NA | TRBV7-2 | TGTGCCAGCAGTCCGAAGACAGATAACTATGGCTACACCTTC | CASSPKTDNYGYTF
NA | TRBJ2-7 | NA | TRBV5-4 | TGTGCCAGCAGTCTCGTCCCAGGCTACGAGCAGTACTTC | CASSLVPGYEQYF
NA | TRBJ1-5 | NA | TRBV27 | TGTGCCAGCAGTGTAGGGGGGACTTATAGCAATCAGCCCCAGCATTTT | CASSVGGTYSNQPQHF
TRBD2 | TRBJ2-4 | NA | TRBV19 | TGTGCCAGTAATAGCGGGGACAAAAACATTCAGTACTTC | CASNSGDKNIQYF
NA | TRBJ1-2 | NA | TRBV18 | TGTGCCAGCTCACCCCCCCGGAACAACTACTATGGCTACACCTTC | CASSPPRNNYYGYTF
NA | TRBJ2-7 | few | TRBV6-5 | TGTGCCAGCAGTTACGAAAGCCCTGGAAGTTACGAGCAGTACTTC | CASSYESPGSYEQYF
NA | TRBJ1-1 | NA | TRBV7-6 | TGTGCCAGCAGACGTGGACAGAACACTGAAGCTTTCTTT | CASRRGQNTEAFF
NA | TRBJ1-4 | few | TRBV25-1 | TGTGCCAGCAGCCCCTTGGAGGGCGGGAGTGAAAAACTGTTTTTT | CASSPLEGGSEKLFF
TRBD2 | TRBJ2-3 | NA | TRBV5-4 | TGTGCCAGCAGCTTGCCTAGCGGGAGTCTCTCAGATACGCAGTATTTT | CASSLPSGSLSDTQYF
NA | TRBJ1-6 | NA | TRBV5-4 | TGTGCCAGCAGCGCGACCCAGGGATCCTATAATTCACCCCTCCACTTT | CASSATQGSYNSPLHF
TRBD2 | TRBJ2-7 | few | TRBV7-2 | TGTGCCAGCAGCGAGGCGGGGGGCTTGTCCTACGAGCAGTACTTC | CASSEAGGLSYEQYF
NA | TRBJ2-6 | NA | TRBV6-1 | TGTGCCAGCAGTGAAGACAGCTCTGGGGCCAACGTCCTGACTTTC | CASSEDSSGANVLTF
NA | TRBJ1-5 | NA | TRBV6-1 | TGTGCCAGCAGTGGGAACCCAGGGATGGGACAGCCCCAGCATTTT | CASSGNPGMGQPQHF
TRBD1 | TRBJ1-1 | NA | TRBV4-3 | TGCGCCAGCAGCCAAGGTGGACAGGGGAGCACTGAAGCTTTCTTT | CASSQGGQGSTEAFF
NA | TRBJ1-5 | NA | TRBV5-1 | TGCGCCAGCAGCAGAGCCGGGACCTTGGGGCAGCCCCAGCATTTT | CASSRAGTLGQPQHF
NA | TRBJ2-2 | few | TRBV25-1 | TGTGCCAGCAGCAGCCGAGGGGGGGGCGCGCCCGGGGAGCTGTTTTTT | CASSSRGGGAPGELFF
NA | TRBJ1-4 | NA | TRBV28 | TGTGCCAGCAGTTTAGGTGGAGTTTCTAATGAAAAACTGTTTTTT | CASSLGGVSNEKLFF
NA | TRBJ2-2 | NA | TRBV10-1 | TGCGCCAGCAGTGGGGGGGGACAGACCGGGGAGCTGTTTTTT | CASSGGGQTGELFF
NA | TRBJ2-5 | NA | TRBV7-2 | TGTGCCAGCAGCCGGGGAACCGGGGAGACCCAGTACTTC | CASSRGTGETQYF
NA | TRBJ1-1 | NA | TRBV6-4 | TGTGCCAGCAGTTCCTCGGGGGAGGGGACTGAAGCTTTCTTT | CASSSSGEGTEAFF